This section outlines one TCR beta chain sequence together with its context. The data were taken from a study of blood T cell repertoires in COVID-19. The germline V gene has CDR1 MNHEY and CDR2 SVGAGI. The CDR3 sequence is 16 residues long. J gave up 4 bases and V 2 bases, and 8 bases lay outside the gene matches. Sequencing used immunoSEQ multiplex PCR; TCRdb keeps in-frame clones, though not all of them. Of more than 300,000 clones in the sample, approximately 90% were seen once. Sequencing was done on a sample of PBMCs or T cells enriched from blood (not recorded which). The clonotype comes from a middle-aged woman who had been exposed to COVID-19. The chain combines TRBV6-5 with TRBJ2-3; 8 bases are a match to TRBD2. The CDR3 sequence: CASSYTGGGSADTQYF. As DNA, the CDR3 is TGTGCCAGCAGTTACACCGGCGGGGGGAGTGCAGATACGCAGTATTTT.